This T cell receptor (beta chain) was observed in a study of breast tumors, draining lymph nodes, adjacent tissues. Whole-study findings and limits: Data only fit, rather than demonstrated, lymph node origin of most tumor T cells. Tumor TCR diversity was below lymph nodes but above nontumor tissue.

This clonotype was seen repeatedly, ten times or more. What it binds is not known. TCRdb re-called the multiplex PCR reads with MiXCR, one entry per CDR3 protein. The sample has about 130,000 distinct CDR3 sequences, 21% seen once. Germline V gives CDR1 KGHDR, CDR2 SFDVKD. This CDR3 spans 16 amino acids. V shed 3 bases, J shed 5 bases, and the junction held 7 bases outside the gene matches. Axillary draining lymph nodes of breast cancer patients supplied the node samples. The sequenced sample consisted of axillary lymph node tissue. This TCR derives from a female donor with breast cancer. Some clones in this sample may be carry-over from other donors' samples. The chain carries TRBV24-1 and TRBJ2-3, with 10 bases matching TRBD2. The CDR3 DNA sequence: TGTGCCACCAGTGATGCCCGAGCGGGAGGGGGAGATACGCAGTATTTT. This sequence encodes CATSDARAGGGDTQYF.